A single sample gave rise to the 12 T cell receptor beta chains below, sequenced in a study of blood T cell dynamics during melanoma immunotherapy. Repertoires were generated with immunoSEQ multiplex PCR, while TCRdb's copy carries only in-frame clones and drops some. Of approximately 15,000 clones detected, about 84% appear once; the ten largest clones hold about 4.6%. The time point was: pre-treatment baseline. The sample in question was blood, obtained from a patient treated with checkpoint blockade. These receptors all come from a human donor with melanoma.

The chain uses TRBV4-1 and TRBJ1-6; D remains unclear. The CDR3 consists of 14 residues. The germline gives CDR1 MGHRA, CDR2 YSYEKL. Trimming took off 3 bases at V and 7 bases at J, with 10 bases between the two ends. CDR3 region: CASSQGKHNSPLHF. As DNA, the CDR3 is TGCGCCAGCAGCCAGGGGAAGCACAATTCACCCCTCCACTTT.

The chain is built from TRBV11-2 and TRBJ2-1; 16 bases match TRBD2. CDR1 is SGHAT and CDR2 is FQNNGV in the germline V gene. This CDR3 has 16 amino acids. J was trimmed by 4 bases and V by 5 bases; bases with no gene match: 2. The CDR3 nucleotides are TGTGCCAGCAGCGCGGGACTAGCGGGGGGGTACAATGAGCAGTTCTTC. It yields the protein CASSAGLAGGYNEQFF.

The genes are TRBV4-1 and TRBJ2-7; perhaps TRBD1 as D (5 bases). This CDR3 has 13 amino acids. V dropped 2 bases and J dropped 4 bases, with 9 bases sitting between them. The V gene's germline CDR1 is MGHRA and CDR2 YSYEKL. CDR3 protein: CASSQKTGYEQYF. The CDR3 DNA sequence: TGCGCCAGCAGCCAAAAAACAGGATACGAGCAGTACTTC.

The chain employs TRBV7-9 and TRBJ2-5; 7 nucleotides align to TRBD2. This CDR3 has 17 amino acids. V dropped 3 bases and J dropped 2; count of bases not matched to a gene: 12. Per the germline V gene, CDR1 is SEHNR and CDR2 is FQNEAQ (reference sequence). The CDR3 is CASSFTLSSGGQETQYF. As DNA, the CDR3 is TGTGCCAGCAGCTTCACACTCTCCTCGGGGGGACAAGAGACCCAGTACTTC.

The chain links TRBV5-1 to TRBJ2-7; either TRBD1 or TRBD2 may supply D (5 bases each). Germline CDR1 SGHRS, CDR2 YFSETQ. This CDR3 has 12 amino acids. Between the trimmed V and J ends, which lost 4 bases and 6 bases, there was a span of 11 bases. The CDR3 coding sequence is TGCGCCAGCAGCATCCGGGACGGCGAGCAGTACTTC. It is translated as CASSIRDGEQYF.

The chain has TRBV7-3 and TRBJ2-1; D perhaps matches TRBD2 (7 bases). V shed 2 bases and J shed 4 bases, with 12 bases lying between them. The CDR3 contains 15 residues. The germline V gene has CDR1 SGHTA and CDR2 FQGTGA. This CDR3 is CASSLYGGRYNEQFF. The CDR3 DNA reads as TGTGCCAGCAGCTTATACGGGGGGCGGTACAATGAGCAGTTCTTC.

The chain is built from TRBV11-1 and TRBJ2-3; TRBD1 agrees at 8 bases. Germline CDR1 is SGHAT and CDR2 is FQDESV (reference sequence). The CDR3 totals 15 residues. The V gene end was trimmed by 4 bases and the J gene end by 6 bases; junction bases not matched to a gene: 9. This chain's CDR3 is CASSSVPGGRDTQYF. The CDR3 DNA reads TGTGCCAGCAGCTCCGTACCAGGGGGCCGGGATACGCAGTATTTT.

The rearrangement joins TRBV15 to TRBJ2-2; 11 bases map to TRBD2. V dropped 6 bases and J dropped 6; count of bases not matched to a gene: 9. The CDR3 has 16 residues. Germline values: CDR1 LNHNV, CDR2 YYDKDF (reference sequence). The CDR3 DNA reads TGTGCCACCAGAAAAATGGCTAGCGGGGGGCCCGGGGAGCTGTTTTTT. This encodes CATRKMASGGPGELFF.

The J gene is TRBJ2-2, the V gene TRBV2; D is undetermined. The CDR3 extends over 15 amino acids. V was pared by 0 bases and J by 4 bases, with 9 bases between. Germline V lookup: CDR1 SNHLY, CDR2 FYNNEI. CDR3 in DNA: TGTGCCAGCAGTGAAGCGCTTATGCCCACCGGGGAGCTGTTTTTT. Its protein product is CASSEALMPTGELFF. Looking up the rest from reference TRBV2 and TRBJ2-2 gives the full variable domain: EPEVTQTPSHQVTQMGQEVILRCVPISNHLYFYWYRQILGQKVEFLVSFYNNEISEKSEIFDDQFSVERPDGSNFTLKIRSTKLEDSAMYFCASSEALMPTGELFFGEGSRLTVL.

The rearrangement joins TRBV5-4 to TRBJ2-6; D not resolved. With 1 base removed from V and 3 bases from J, the gap between germline ends came to 8 bases. CDR1 is SGHNT, CDR2 YYREEE, per germline (reference sequence). The CDR3 consists of 15 residues. The CDR3 protein is CASSLSVNGANVLTF. CDR3 nucleotides: TGTGCCAGCAGCTTGTCAGTTAATGGGGCCAACGTCCTGACTTTC.

The rearrangement uses TRBV28 and TRBJ1-1; D is perhaps TRBD1 (5 bases). Between the trimmed V and J ends, which lost 6 bases and 0 bases, there was a span of 17 bases. There are 16 residues in the CDR3. CDR1 MDHEN and CDR2 SYDVKM come from the germline V gene. The CDR3 coding sequence is TGTGCCAGCAGATACGGGGACCTAATATTGAACACTGAAGCTTTCTTT. Protein product: CASRYGDLILNTEAFF.

The V gene is TRBV29-1, the J gene TRBJ1-6; D is uncertain. Germline V gene data show CDR1 as SQVTM and CDR2 as ANQGSEA. V lost 7 bases and J 14 bases, leaving 15 bases between the germline ends. This CDR3 contains 11 residues. CDR3 sequence (DNA): TGCAGCGGCACCTTCGACGGTACCCTCCACTTT. This codes for CSGTFDGTLHF.